One T cell receptor beta chain is described in this entry. This sample was included in a study of blood T cell repertoires in COVID-19. Only in-frame clones appear in the TCRdb table, and some are missing; sequencing was by immunoSEQ multiplex PCR. This table holds roughly 160,000 clones, more than 75% found once. From germline, CDR1 is MNHEY and CDR2 SVGEGT. There are 12 residues in the CDR3. V was shortened by 0 bases and J by 10 bases, with 9 bases between the two germline ends. This sequence was found in a woman aged 80 or over with COVID-19, enrolled during active disease. The specimen was peripheral blood. The chain uses TRBV6-2 or TRBV6-3 and TRBJ1-2; unclear D gene. The CDR3 here is CASSYSTANYTF. The CDR3 DNA follows: TGTGCCAGCAGTTACTCCACCGCGAACTACACCTTC.